The clone carrying this TCR beta chain was seen more than once but under ten times. TCRdb reprocessed the 5' RACE reads with MiXCR, giving one entry per CDR3 protein. The table records about 310,000 distinct CDR3 sequences, more than 3% of them present only once. This entry belongs to a study of T cells after yellow fever vaccination. V dropped 6 bases and J dropped 4 bases, with 17 bases sitting between them. Germline V CDR1 and CDR2: DFQATT, SNEGSKA (reference sequence). This CDR3 contains 14 residues. The sample was PBMCs, taken on the day of the yellow fever booster vaccination. The sequence derives from a man aged 18 to 30 who received the YFV17D yellow fever vaccine. The V gene is TRBV20-1, the J gene TRBJ2-3, with a weak D call TRBD2 (5 bases). The CDR3 is CSAYAGLGADTQYF. CDR3 in DNA: TGCAGTGCCTACGCGGGCCTCGGGGCAGATACGCAGTATTTT.